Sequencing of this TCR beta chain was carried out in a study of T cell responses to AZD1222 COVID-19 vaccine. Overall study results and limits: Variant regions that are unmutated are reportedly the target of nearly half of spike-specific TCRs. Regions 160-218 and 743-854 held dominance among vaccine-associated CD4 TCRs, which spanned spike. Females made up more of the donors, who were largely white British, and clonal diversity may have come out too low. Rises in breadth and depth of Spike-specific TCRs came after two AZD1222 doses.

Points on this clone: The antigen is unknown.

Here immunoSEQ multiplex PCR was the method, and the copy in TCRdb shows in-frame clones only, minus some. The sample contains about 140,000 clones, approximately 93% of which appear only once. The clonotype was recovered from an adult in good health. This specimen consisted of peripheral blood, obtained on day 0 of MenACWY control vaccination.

In nucleotides, the CDR3 is TGTGCCAGCAGCCATGGACAGGGGGCGTATGGCTACACCTTC. Translation gives CASSHGQGAYGYTF. This chain connects TRBV3-1 (or the pseudogene TRBV3-2) to TRBJ1-2, with 11 bases lining up with TRBD1. Trimming removed 3 bases from V and 5 bases from J; junction bases left unmatched: 2. CDR1 is LGHDT, CDR2 YNNKEL, per germline (reference sequence). The CDR3 loop spans 14 amino acids.